This T cell receptor (beta chain) was captured by sequencing in a study of persistence of HIV-infected CD4 T cells. For the study at large: Median time on suppressive ART was more than seven years. A couple of participants gave one leukapheresis sample; others gave up to about 180 mL blood repeatedly.

Sequencing used immunoSEQ version 4 in survey mode. Clones were read by immunoSEQ multiplex PCR, and TCRdb kept only the in-frame ones, dropping some. The sample holds 5,500 to 9,000 clones, 79% seen once. Lysates of CMV-infected fibroblasts at around 9.8 ug/mL stimulated these cells. Sorting selected CD4+ T cells upregulating both CD40 ligand and CD69. For about 20 hours, CD8-depleted PBMCs received anti-CD28/CD49d costimulation, a CD40-blocking antibody and enfuvirtide. This clone was seen only once. Its antigen is not known. The CDR3 has 17 amino acids. V lost 0 bases to trimming and J lost 0 bases; unmatched junction nucleotides: 7. Germline CDR1 reads SGDLS; CDR2 reads YYNGEE.

The material was CD4+ T cells sorted from PBMCs after approximately 18-hour stimulation, obtained from a patient who received antiretroviral therapy. This clonotype originated in an adult woman with HIV who was CMV-seropositive. The V gene is TRBV9, the J gene TRBJ2-3, with 7 bases lining up with TRBD1. The CDR3 sequence: CASSVGPGQLSTDTQYF. The CDR3 DNA is TGTGCCAGCAGCGTAGGCCCGGGACAGCTGAGCACAGATACGCAGTATTTT.